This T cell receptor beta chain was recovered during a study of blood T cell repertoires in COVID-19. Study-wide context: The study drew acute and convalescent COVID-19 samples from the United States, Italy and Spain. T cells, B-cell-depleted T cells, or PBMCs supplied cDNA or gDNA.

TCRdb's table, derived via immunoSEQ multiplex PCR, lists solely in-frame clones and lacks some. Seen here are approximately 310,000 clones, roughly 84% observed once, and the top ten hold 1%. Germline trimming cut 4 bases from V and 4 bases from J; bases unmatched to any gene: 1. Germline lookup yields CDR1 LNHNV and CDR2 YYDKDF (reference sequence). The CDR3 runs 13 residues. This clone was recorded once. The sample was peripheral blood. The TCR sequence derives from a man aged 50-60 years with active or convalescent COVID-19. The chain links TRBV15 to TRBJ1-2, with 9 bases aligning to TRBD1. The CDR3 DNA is TGTGCCACCAGCAAGGACAGGGGCTATGGCTACACCTTC. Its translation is CATSKDRGYGYTF.